The clone carrying this T cell receptor beta chain has just a few counts. What it binds is unknown. This specimen comes from a study of response to subunit inactivated influenza vaccine. Overall study results and limits: Authors suggested each seasonal influenza vaccination recruits few new T cells.

TCRdb re-called the RT-PCR reads through MiXCR, storing one row per CDR3 protein. This sample carries around 580,000 distinct CDR3 sequences, 12% to 15% of them seen once, and the ten largest clones take 8.5% to 14%. The receptor was isolated from a man between 45 and 60 years old who received an inactivated influenza vaccine. Specimen: PBMCs from blood, collected 12 days after vaccination.

The CDR3 loop reads CASSLVWVDQPQHF. DNA of the CDR3: TGTGCCAGCAGCTTAGTATGGGTGGATCAGCCCCAGCATTTT. The chain recombines TRBV7-2 with TRBJ1-5; D is unclear. Germline-derived CDR1 and CDR2 are SGHTA and FQGNSA. Trimming removed 1 base from V and 5 bases from J, with 9 bases in between. This CDR3 is 14 amino acids long.